This note documents a single T cell receptor (beta chain) sequence. This table comes from immunoSEQ multiplex PCR, and its TCRdb copy is limited to in-frame clones, with some not included. The sample has roughly 34,000 clones, roughly three quarters seen once. This specimen belongs to a study of blood T cell repertoires in COVID-19. V was pared by 7 bases and J by 1 base, with 13 bases between. CDR1 GTSNPN and CDR2 SVGIG come from the germline V gene (reference sequence). The CDR3 covers 13 residues. This chain links TRBV30 with TRBJ1-1; TRBD1 is a possible D gene (6 bases). Sequencing input: peripheral blood. The sequence was collected from a human donor in a cohort sampled during active COVID-19. CDR3 bases: TGTGCCTTTCGCAGGGGTTCGAACACTGAAGCTTTCTTT. Translated: CAFRRGSNTEAFF.